These 31 T cell receptor beta chains came from one sample sequenced in a study of spatial heterogeneity in lung cancer. Study observations and caveats: Tumoral mutation counts were tracked by counts of expanded intratumoral alpha and beta TCRs.

This sample's time point: sample taken at primary tumor resection. Their antigens remain unidentified. One entry per CDR3 protein results from TCRdb running MiXCR on the 5' RACE reads. The sample shows some 6,000 distinct CDR3 sequences, 14% of them seen only once. Specimen: lung tumor tissue, collected at surgery. These receptors originate from a male donor with early-stage non-small cell lung cancer.

The CDR3 DNA reads as TGTGCCAGCAGCCAAACAGACCTCAATGAGCAGTTCTTC. This translates into CASSQTDLNEQFF. The chain joins TRBV3-1 to TRBJ2-1; D remains unclear. This CDR3 is 13 amino acids long. Trimming took off 2 bases at V and 6 bases at J, with 8 bases between the two ends. The germline V gene encodes CDR1 LGHDT and CDR2 YNNKEL (reference sequence).

A word on this clonotype: A junction boundary mismatches the germline segment, possibly from a read error. The gene calls are TRBV7-9 and TRBJ1-4, with D tentatively TRBD1 (5 bases). Per the germline V gene, CDR1 is SEHNR and CDR2 is FQNEAQ (reference sequence). The CDR3 sequence is 13 residues long. The DNA for the CDR3 is TGTGCCAGCAGCTTTGACAGTAAGGAAAAACTGATTTTT. It is translated as CASSFDSKEKLIF.

This clonotype was detected many times. This chain connects TRBV12-3 or TRBV12-4 to TRBJ2-7, with 16 bases lining up with TRBD2. The J segment lost 5 bases and the V segment lost 5 bases, leaving 6 bases of the junction unmatched. The CDR3 is 16 residues long. The CDR3 DNA sequence: TGTGCCAGCAGTCCCGGGACTAGCGGGAGGGCCCACGAGCAGTACTTC. As protein: CASSPGTSGRAHEQYF.

This clonotype is medium-sized in the sample. This chain joins TRBV12-3 or TRBV12-4 and TRBJ2-2, with D uncertain. The CDR3 length is 12 residues. V lost 6 bases and J lost 4, with 6 bases in between. CDR3 region: CASSTATGELFF. In nucleotides, the CDR3 is TGTGCCAGCAGCACAGCCACCGGGGAGCTGTTTTTT.

This clonotype was detected only a few times. This chain links TRBV5-1 with TRBJ2-1, with 8 bases matching TRBD2. The CDR3 sequence is 16 residues long. The germline V gene has CDR1 SGHRS and CDR2 YFSETQ. V dropped 3 bases and J dropped 4; count of bases not matched to a gene: 9. CDR3 sequence (DNA): TGCGCCAGCAGCTCAGCGAGGAGCGGGGGATACAATGAGCAGTTCTTC. Translation: CASSSARSGGYNEQFF.

By share, this clonotype counts as medium-sized. This sequence joins TRBV2 and TRBJ2-3, with D perhaps matching TRBD2 (6 bases). Trimming shortened V by 10 bases and J by 0 bases, and 11 bases separated the two germline ends. The germline V gene encodes CDR1 SNHLY and CDR2 FYNNEI. CDR3 length equals 13 residues. CDR3 protein: CATGTYSTDTQYF. In nucleotides, the CDR3 is TGTGCCACCGGGACTTATAGCACAGATACGCAGTATTTT.

This clonotype was seen repeatedly, ten times or more. The V and J genes are TRBV13 and TRBJ2-2; 7 bases align to TRBD2. Germline CDR1 PRHDT, CDR2 FYEKMQ (reference sequence). This CDR3 region has 17 residues. The junction had 11 bases not matched to a gene; V was cut back by 5 bases and J by 2 bases. CDR3 sequence: CASSHLTGGSNTGELFF. DNA of the CDR3: TGTGCCAGCAGCCACCTAACTGGCGGGAGTAACACCGGGGAGCTGTTTTTT.

By share, this clonotype ranks as medium-sized. The chain carries TRBV29-1 and TRBJ2-1, with D possibly being TRBD1 or TRBD2 (5 bases each). Germline assignment: CDR1 SQVTM and CDR2 ANQGSEA. V lost 7 bases to trimming and J lost 10 bases, with 20 bases between them. The length of the CDR3 is 13 residues. In DNA, the CDR3 is TGCAGCGGGACCGTTAGAGGGGATTCCGAGCAGTTCTTC. This gives the protein CSGTVRGDSEQFF.

This clonotype has at least ten counts. The rearrangement links TRBV5-1 to TRBJ2-2, with 8 nucleotides matching TRBD2. CDR1 is SGHRS and CDR2 is YFSETQ in the germline V gene. This CDR3 has 14 amino acids. The junction had 6 bases not matched to a gene; V was cut back by 6 bases and J by 5 bases. The CDR3 DNA follows: TGCGCCAGCAAAACGGGACTAGAGACCGGGGAGCTGTTTTTT. It is translated as CASKTGLETGELFF.

The table lists this clonotype with many counts. The chain recombines TRBV6-5 with TRBJ2-5; D might be TRBD2 (7 bases). The germline V gene encodes CDR1 MNHEY and CDR2 SVGAGI. This CDR3 has 15 amino acids. V shed 0 bases and J shed 5 bases, with 13 bases lying between them. CDR3 nucleotides: TGTGCCAGCAGTTACTCGATTGGGGGGGGCGAGACCCAGTACTTC. Its translation is CASSYSIGGGETQYF.

The CDR3 bases are TGTGCCACCAGTGATTGGGCGGGCAGAACTTTCTTT. It translates to CATSDWAGRTFF. V is TRBV24-1 and J is TRBJ1-1; D uncertain. In germline, CDR1 is KGHDR, CDR2 SFDVKD. V dropped 2 bases and J dropped 12 bases, with 12 bases sitting between them. The CDR3 consists of 12 residues.

This clonotype was counted many times. This chain joins TRBV20-1 and TRBJ2-1; 9 positions match TRBD2. The germline V gene has CDR1 DFQATT and CDR2 SNEGSKA (reference sequence). The V segment lost 4 bases and the J segment 8 bases; nucleotides outside the gene matches: 12. The CDR3 has 15 residues. CDR3 residues: CSANRGGRGSDEQFF. In DNA, the CDR3 is TGCAGTGCTAACCGTGGCGGGAGGGGTTCTGATGAGCAGTTCTTC.

The table lists this clonotype with many counts. The chain couples TRBV10-3 to TRBJ2-7; the D is unclear. Germline CDR1 and CDR2: ENHRY and SYGVKD. This CDR3 region has 13 residues. V lost 6 bases, J lost 1 base, and 10 bases lay in between. CDR3 bases: TGTGCCATCAGCGCTGACTCATCCTACGAGCAGTACTTC. Protein: CAISADSSYEQYF.

This clonotype occurred many times. The CDR3 region has the DNA TGCAGTGCTAGAGGTTCAGGGGGCGACTACACCTTC. Translating gives CSARGSGGDYTF. The chain uses TRBV20-1 and TRBJ1-2, with 8 bases fitting TRBD1. CDR1 DFQATT and CDR2 SNEGSKA come from the germline V gene (reference sequence). The CDR3 is 12 residues long. V lost 1 base, J lost 10 bases, and 5 bases stayed unmatched.

This clonotype is deemed medium-sized. CDR3 nucleotide sequence: TGTGCCAGCAGTTACTCTAGGACAGGGGACGGCACCATATATTTT. Translated, it gives CASSYSRTGDGTIYF. The chain has TRBV6-5 and TRBJ1-3, with TRBD1 matching 9 bases. The junction had 6 bases not matched to a gene; V was cut back by 0 bases and J by 9 bases. Germline CDR1 is MNHEY and CDR2 is SVGAGI. The CDR3 spans 15 residues.

This clonotype came up many times. This chain connects TRBV12-3 or TRBV12-4 to TRBJ2-7, with no clear D. Trimming took off 5 bases at V and 2 bases at J, with 10 bases between the two ends. The CDR3 consists of 13 residues. CDR3 bases: TGTGCCAGCAGTCCAATGAAGGCCTACGAGCAGTACTTC. As protein: CASSPMKAYEQYF.

This clonotype appeared many times. The chain joins TRBV11-2 to TRBJ2-7; a possible D gene is TRBD1 (6 bases). Germline V gene sequence: CDR1 SGHAT, CDR2 FQNNGV. Trimming stripped 4 bases from V and 3 bases from J, with 13 bases between. This CDR3 comprises 14 residues. CDR3 in DNA: TGTGCCAGCAGCTATGGGACAAACCTCTACGAGCAGTACTTC. It yields the protein CASSYGTNLYEQYF.

The J gene is TRBJ2-3, the V gene TRBV5-1; D remains ambiguous. V was clipped by 0 bases and J by 6 bases, with 11 bases between them. Germline V gene data show CDR1 as SGHRS and CDR2 as YFSETQ. The CDR3 has 14 residues. CDR3: CASSLGTARDTQYF. DNA of the CDR3: TGCGCCAGCAGCTTGGGTACTGCTAGGGATACGCAGTATTTT.

This clonotype qualifies as medium-sized. The rearrangement uses TRBV7-9 and TRBJ1-1, with D perhaps TRBD1 (6 bases). V shed 5 bases and J shed 1 base, with 14 bases lying between them. Per the germline V gene, CDR1 is SEHNR and CDR2 is FQNEAQ (reference sequence). This CDR3 is 15 amino acids long. In DNA form, the CDR3 reads TGTGCCAGCAGCCCAGCGGGGGGCTGGAACACTGAAGCTTTCTTT. Translated: CASSPAGGWNTEAFF.

CDR3 bases: TGTGCCAGCAGCCTTAGCGGGGGCATCCCCCACGAGCAGTACTTC. The encoded protein is CASSLSGGIPHEQYF. The V call is TRBV12-3 or TRBV12-4, the J call TRBJ2-7; 9 bases agree with TRBD2. The CDR3 has 15 residues. Trimming at V came to 6 bases and at J to 5 bases, leaving 11 bases not matched to a gene.

The V and J genes are TRBV28 and TRBJ2-7; no firm D call. From germline, CDR1 is MDHEN and CDR2 SYDVKM. V was clipped by 6 bases and J by 6 bases, with 21 bases between them. The CDR3 extends over 15 amino acids. The CDR3 nucleotides are TGTGCCAGCAGCCCAACCCTCTCGGTGACTCTCGAGCAGTACTTC. Translating it yields CASSPTLSVTLEQYF.

This clonotype showed up just a few times. The DNA of the CDR3 is TGTGCCAGCAGTGATTTGGGACAGCATTTCTCTGGGGCCAACGTCCTGACTTTC. This translates into CASSDLGQHFSGANVLTF. This chain connects TRBV25-1 to TRBJ2-6, with 7 bases aligning to TRBD1. Per germline, CDR1 MGHDK and CDR2 SYGVNS. The length of the CDR3 is 18 residues. Unmatched junction bases numbered 8, after V lost 3 bases and J lost 0 bases.

This clonotype was detected ten times or more. The gene calls are TRBV4-1 and TRBJ2-2; TRBD2 might be the D (5 bases). There are 16 residues in the CDR3. V shed 0 bases and J shed 1 base, with 9 bases lying between them. Per the germline V gene, CDR1 is MGHRA and CDR2 is YSYEKL. The CDR3 is CASSQEAAGNTGELFF. The CDR3 region has the DNA TGCGCCAGCAGCCAAGAAGCGGCAGGGAACACCGGGGAGCTGTTTTTT.

This clonotype was picked up many times. The chain links TRBV7-9 to TRBJ1-1, with D perhaps matching TRBD1 (5 bases). Looked up from germline, CDR1 is SEHNR and CDR2 is FQNEAQ (reference sequence). The CDR3 has 14 amino acids. The V end was cut by 1 base, the J end by 2 bases, with 8 bases between. The CDR3 region is CASSLEGINTEAFF. In DNA, the CDR3 is TGTGCCAGCAGCTTAGAGGGGATTAACACTGAAGCTTTCTTT.

This clonotype is medium-sized. V gene TRBV5-1 combines with J gene TRBJ1-4, with D unresolved. This CDR3 spans 15 amino acids. The germline V gene has CDR1 SGHRS and CDR2 YFSETQ. Trimming took 0 bases from V and 3 from J, leaving 9 bases between them. The CDR3 sequence is CASSLGVQANEKLFF. Written as DNA, the CDR3 is TGCGCCAGCAGCTTGGGAGTACAAGCTAATGAAAAACTGTTTTTT.

This clonotype counts as medium-sized (0.01 to 0.1%). This chain joins TRBV15 and TRBJ1-2; unclear D gene. Germline V gives CDR1 LNHNV, CDR2 YYDKDF (reference sequence). V lost 0 bases and J lost 1, with 3 bases in between. The CDR3 runs 13 residues. CDR3 loop: CATSREYNYGYTF. CDR3 bases: TGTGCCACCAGCAGAGAGTATAACTATGGCTACACCTTC. The variable domain in full, with the rest retrieved from reference TRBV15 and TRBJ1-2, is DAMVIQNPRYQVTQFGKPVTLSCSQTLNHNVMYWYQQKSSQAPKLLFHYYDKDFNNEADTPDNFQSRRPNTSFCFLDIRSPGLGDTAMYLCATSREYNYGYTFGSGTRLTVV.

Relative to its sample, this clonotype is medium-sized. This chain uses TRBV7-2 with TRBJ2-2; no firm D call. This CDR3 spans 13 amino acids. Trimming pared 7 bases from V and 3 bases from J, leaving 9 bases between. CDR1 is SGHTA and CDR2 is FQGNSA in the germline V gene. CDR3 protein: CASKFRDTGELFF. CDR3 DNA sequence: TGTGCCAGCAAATTTCGTGACACCGGGGAGCTGTTTTTT. The entire variable domain, with the rest obtained from reference TRBV7-2 and TRBJ2-2, is as follows: GAGVSQSPSNKVTEKGKDVELRCDPISGHTALYWYRQSLGQGLEFLIYFQGNSAPDKSGLPSDRFSAERTGGSVSTLTIQRTQQEDSAVYLCASKFRDTGELFFGEGSRLTVL.

By frequency in the sample, this clonotype is medium-sized. The rearrangement links TRBV12-3 or TRBV12-4 to TRBJ1-1; 8 nucleotides match TRBD1. After removal of 6 bases from V and 4 bases from J, the junction contained 4 bases not matched to a gene. The CDR3 runs 13 residues. CDR3 amino acids: CASRLTGATEAFF. The CDR3 coding sequence is TGTGCCAGCAGACTGACAGGGGCCACTGAAGCTTTCTTT.

By proportion, this clonotype is medium-sized (0.01 to 0.1%). The V and J genes are TRBV5-1 and TRBJ2-5; D call uncertain. Trimming removed 0 bases from V and 8 bases from J, with 17 bases in between. CDR1 and CDR2 (germline): SGHRS, YFSETQ. This CDR3 has 15 residues. The CDR3 sequence is CASSLGRAVQGTQYF. In DNA, the CDR3 is TGCGCCAGCAGCTTGGGCCGAGCAGTCCAAGGAACCCAGTACTTC.

This clonotype was counted only a few times. The chain is built from TRBV3-1 and TRBJ2-1, with 13 bases fitting TRBD2. The CDR3 is 18 amino acids. CDR1 and CDR2 (germline): LGHDT, YNNKEL (reference sequence). The V gene end was trimmed by 3 bases and the J gene end by 8 bases; junction bases not matched to a gene: 13. CDR3 nucleotides: TGTGCCAGCAGCCAGGAGACTAGCGGGAGGCCGGGAGGACATGAGCAGTTCTTC. It yields the protein CASSQETSGRPGGHEQFF.

This clonotype was seen at least ten times. The chain uses TRBV7-9 and TRBJ2-7; D might be TRBD1 (5 bases). V lost 2 bases and J 6 bases, leaving 11 bases between the germline ends. CDR3 length equals 13 residues. Germline CDR1 and CDR2: SEHNR and FQNEAQ (reference sequence). CDR3 DNA sequence: TGTGCCAGCAGCTTATCCCAGGGCCTCGAGCAGTACTTC. It translates to CASSLSQGLEQYF.